The entry that follows covers one T cell receptor (beta chain) sequence. Its target is not known. The sample originates from a study of radiotherapy plus CTLA-4 blockade in lung cancer. Study overall: With 30% to 40% of patients having disease control, objective responses were seen in about 19%.

TCRdb keeps only in-frame clones here, not all; method: immunoSEQ multiplex PCR. The table shows about 90,000 clones, with less than 80% occurring only once. Whole-study results and caveats: In blood, early T cell clone dynamics reportedly predicted response best, together with interferon-beta. Among blood TCR repertoires after radiotherapy plus ipilimumab, tumor-derived clones expanded.

V was pared by 8 bases and J by 0 bases, with 10 bases between. CDR3 length equals 13 residues. From germline, CDR1 is MGHRA and CDR2 YSYEKL. Source: peripheral blood, taken from a patient treated with radiotherapy plus ipilimumab. This clonotype originated in a human donor with non-small cell lung cancer that progressed on radiotherapy plus ipilimumab. The chain employs TRBV4-1 and TRBJ1-1; no clear D. DNA for the CDR3: TGCGCCAGCTGTCTCCAAATGAACACTGAAGCTTTCTTT. It encodes CASCLQMNTEAFF.